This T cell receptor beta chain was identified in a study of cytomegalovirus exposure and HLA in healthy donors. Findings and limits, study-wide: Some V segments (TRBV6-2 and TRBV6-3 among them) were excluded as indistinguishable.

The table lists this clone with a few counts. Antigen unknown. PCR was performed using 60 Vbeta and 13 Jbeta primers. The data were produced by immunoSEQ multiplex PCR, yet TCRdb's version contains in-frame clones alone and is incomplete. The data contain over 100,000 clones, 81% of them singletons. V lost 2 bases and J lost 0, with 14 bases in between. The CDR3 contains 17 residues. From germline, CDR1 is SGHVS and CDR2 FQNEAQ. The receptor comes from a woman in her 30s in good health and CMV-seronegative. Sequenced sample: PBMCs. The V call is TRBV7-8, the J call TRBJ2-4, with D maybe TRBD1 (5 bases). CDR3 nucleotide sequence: TGTGCCAGCAGCTTAATTCTGGGGCCCGCAGCCAAAAACATTCAGTACTTC. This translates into CASSLILGPAAKNIQYF.